What follows are 25 T cell receptor beta chains derived from one specimen sequenced in a study of blood T cell repertoires in COVID-19. Generated by immunoSEQ multiplex PCR, the TCRdb table keeps only in-frame clones and is missing some. This sample has 40,000 to 45,000 clones, with about nine tenths found just once. Sample: peripheral blood. Receptor source: a man between 45 and 60 years old with active COVID-19.

The chain uses TRBV11-3 and TRBJ1-3, with a tentative D call TRBD1 (6 bases). V was cut by 5 bases and J by 2 bases, with 13 bases left in between. Germline V lookup: CDR1 SGHNT, CDR2 YENEEA. The CDR3 has 15 residues. CDR3 nucleotides: TGTGCCAGCAGCGTGGACAGCTACCCTGGAAACACCATATATTTT. Translating gives CASSVDSYPGNTIYF.

The V call is TRBV24-1, the J call TRBJ2-1; 10 bases match TRBD2. The CDR3 totals 16 residues. Germline values: CDR1 KGHDR, CDR2 SFDVKD. V shed 2 bases, J shed 1 base, and the junction held 1 base outside the gene matches. Here the CDR3 DNA reads TGTGCCACCAGTGATTCTAGCGGGAGATCCTACAATGAGCAGTTCTTC. It specifies CATSDSSGRSYNEQFF.

The V gene is TRBV5-1, the J gene TRBJ2-7; TRBD1 matches 7 bases. The CDR3 is 15 residues long. CDR1 SGHRS and CDR2 YFSETQ come from the germline V gene. Losses at the gene ends were 3 bases for V and 4 bases for J; bases not matched to a gene: 10. CDR3 protein: CASSSPGQTIYEQYF. The CDR3 DNA sequence: TGCGCCAGCAGCTCGCCGGGACAGACTATTTACGAGCAGTACTTC.

The rearrangement links TRBV2 to TRBJ1-6, with no clear D. Germline values: CDR1 SNHLY, CDR2 FYNNEI. The CDR3 spans 12 residues. Trimming shortened V by 11 bases and J by 8 bases, and 13 bases separated the two germline ends. In nucleotides, the CDR3 is TGTGCCGGCGAGGGTGGGTATTCACCCCTCCACTTT. Its protein is CAGEGGYSPLHF. Variable domain in full (rest from reference TRBV2 and TRBJ1-6): EPEVTQTPSHQVTQMGQEVILRCVPISNHLYFYWYRQILGQKVEFLVSFYNNEISEKSEIFDDQFSVERPDGSNFTLKIRSTKLEDSAMYFCAGEGGYSPLHFGNGTRLTVT.

The rearrangement uses TRBV11-2 and TRBJ2-5; 7 bases match TRBD1. In germline, CDR1 is SGHAT, CDR2 FQNNGV. Trimming removed 3 bases from V and 6 bases from J; junction bases left unmatched: 10. The CDR3 loop spans 15 amino acids. The chain's CDR3 is CASSFLRGSEKTQYF. The DNA for the CDR3 is TGTGCCAGCAGCTTCCTCAGGGGGAGTGAAAAGACCCAGTACTTC.

This chain uses TRBV27 with TRBJ2-5; 7 positions agree with TRBD1. CDR3 length: 15 residues. V was clipped by 3 bases and J by 2 bases; unmatched bases: 6. The germline V gene has CDR1 MNHEY and CDR2 SMNVEV (reference sequence). The CDR3 sequence is CASSFAGTEQETQYF. For the CDR3, the DNA is TGTGCCAGCAGTTTTGCTGGGACAGAACAAGAGACCCAGTACTTC.

V usage is TRBV28 and J usage is TRBJ2-1, with 8 bases fitting TRBD2. Germline trimming cut 7 bases from V and 0 bases from J; bases unmatched to any gene: 5. This CDR3 has 15 amino acids. CDR1 is MDHEN and CDR2 is SYDVKM in the germline V gene. The CDR3 DNA is TGTGCCAGCACCCCAAGCGGGAGCTCCTACAATGAGCAGTTCTTC. Protein: CASTPSGSSYNEQFF.

This clone was seen only once. The chain is built from TRBV5-6 and TRBJ2-1, with 10 nucleotides matching TRBD1. CDR3 length: 14 residues. Germline CDR1 and CDR2: SGHDT and YYEEEE. After removal of 7 bases from V and 5 bases from J, the junction contained 6 bases not matched to a gene. CDR3: CASAHGTGDNEQFF. The CDR3 DNA reads TGTGCCAGCGCCCACGGGACAGGGGACAATGAGCAGTTCTTC.

This clone was counted a few times. V and J are TRBV4-3 and TRBJ1-1; D is ambiguous. V was pared by 3 bases and J by 7 bases, with 12 bases between. This CDR3 region has 13 residues. The germline CDR1 and CDR2 sequences are LGHNA and YSLEER. The CDR3 nucleotides are TGCGCCAGCAGCCATGGGGAGCGACGTGAAGCTTTCTTT. This encodes CASSHGERREAFF.

The chain employs TRBV6-5 and TRBJ2-7, with D maybe TRBD1 (6 bases). The CDR3 totals 14 residues. Trimming removed 4 bases at V and 4 bases at J, with 14 bases between. Germline values: CDR1 MNHEY, CDR2 SVGAGI. The CDR3 DNA reads TGTGCCAGCAGTTTCCACCGGGACATGTACGAGCAGTACTTC. It is translated as CASSFHRDMYEQYF.

This rearrangement joins TRBV5-6 to TRBJ2-2; 7 nucleotides line up with TRBD2. Germline values: CDR1 SGHDT, CDR2 YYEEEE. J gave up 4 bases and V 1 base, and 7 bases lay outside the gene matches. There are 16 residues in the CDR3. DNA for the CDR3: TGTGCCAGCAGCTTGCCCGAGCGGGAAGGCACCGGGGAGCTGTTTTTT. Translating gives CASSLPEREGTGELFF.

This chain joins TRBV15 and TRBJ2-7; 8 nucleotides agree with TRBD1. The length of the CDR3 is 16 residues. Germline CDR1 and CDR2: LNHNV and YYDKDF (reference sequence). V was clipped by 5 bases and J by 6 bases; unmatched bases: 15. CDR3 protein: CATSEAQGQVATEQYF. The CDR3 DNA sequence: TGTGCCACCAGCGAAGCCCAGGGACAGGTCGCAACCGAGCAGTACTTC.

The V call is TRBV11-2, the J call TRBJ2-1, with D possibly being TRBD2 (5 bases). The CDR3 covers 19 residues. Germline V gives CDR1 SGHAT, CDR2 FQNNGV. V was shortened by 4 bases and J by 2 bases, with 24 bases between the two germline ends. The CDR3 region is CASSSLPKSRVGAYNEQFF. In DNA, the CDR3 is TGTGCCAGCAGCTCCCTACCCAAATCAAGGGTGGGAGCCTACAATGAGCAGTTCTTC.

This clone showed up just once. This chain uses TRBV18 with TRBJ2-1; a possible D gene is TRBD1 (5 bases). V was clipped by 3 bases and J by 7 bases, with 16 bases between them. The CDR3 is 15 residues long. Germline V gene data show CDR1 as KGHSH and CDR2 as LQKENI. CDR3 bases: TGTGCCAGCTCACCGGTTTGGCAGGGTCTGAATGAGCAGTTCTTC. It is translated as CASSPVWQGLNEQFF.

The chain couples TRBV5-1 to TRBJ1-5; D perhaps matches TRBD1 (6 bases). The CDR3 has 15 amino acids. Germline CDR1 is SGHRS and CDR2 is YFSETQ. Between the trimmed V and J ends, which lost 4 bases and 7 bases, there was a span of 18 bases. CDR3 bases: TGCGCCAGCAGCCCCGGACGGGGGGCTGGCCAGCCCCAGCATTTT. Its protein product is CASSPGRGAGQPQHF.

This chain connects TRBV19 to TRBJ1-5; 8 bases map to TRBD1. The germline gives CDR1 LNHDA, CDR2 SQIVND (reference sequence). This CDR3 is 12 amino acids long. V shed 6 bases and J 7 bases; nucleotides not matched to a gene: 2. CDR3 protein: CASRTGAQPQHF. CDR3 DNA: TGTGCCAGTAGGACAGGGGCCCAGCCCCAGCATTTT.

The chain couples TRBV28 to TRBJ2-7, with 10 bases that match TRBD2. J was trimmed by 5 bases and V by 2 bases; bases with no gene match: 6. CDR3 size: 15 residues. From germline, CDR1 is MDHEN and CDR2 SYDVKM. CDR3 residues: CASSLQPSGSNEQYF. The CDR3 nucleotides read TGTGCCAGCAGTTTACAGCCTAGCGGGAGCAACGAGCAGTACTTC.

Concerning this clone: Additional DNA sequences in this sample encode the identical CDR3. V and J are TRBV24-1 and TRBJ2-3, with TRBD1 as a possible D gene (6 bases). Trimming removed 10 bases from V and 5 bases from J, with 12 bases in between. From germline, CDR1 is KGHDR and CDR2 SFDVKD. This CDR3 comprises 12 residues. CDR3 nucleotides: TGTGCCACTTCGCCCAGGGGAGATACGCAGTATTTT. This encodes CATSPRGDTQYF.

The chain employs TRBV19 and TRBJ2-7; a weak D match, TRBD2 (5 bases). V dropped 1 base and J dropped 7 bases, with 20 bases sitting between them. CDR3 length: 16 amino acids. CDR1 is LNHDA, CDR2 SQIVND, per germline (reference sequence). The CDR3 region has the DNA TGTGCCAGTAGTATAGGACGGGCCGGAGGCGTGTGGGAGCAGTACTTC. Amino acid sequence: CASSIGRAGGVWEQYF.

The V call is TRBV12-3 or TRBV12-4, the J call TRBJ1-4; D gene ambiguous. Trimming shortened V by 3 bases and J by 8 bases, and 4 bases separated the two germline ends. The CDR3 totals 11 residues. This CDR3 is CASSFREKLFF. CDR3 DNA sequence: TGTGCCAGCAGTTTCCGGGAAAAACTGTTTTTT.

Written as DNA, the CDR3 is TGTGCCAGCGGACTCGGGGCAGGGGGTTCACCCCTCCACTTT. This encodes CASGLGAGGSPLHF. V and J are TRBV2 and TRBJ1-6; 7 bases are a match to TRBD1. After removal of 8 bases from V and 9 bases from J, the junction contained 10 bases not matched to a gene. The CDR3 consists of 14 residues. Germline-derived CDR1 and CDR2 are SNHLY and FYNNEI.

V usage is TRBV6-6 and J usage is TRBJ2-5, with TRBD2 matching 7 bases. CDR1 and CDR2 from the germline V gene are MNHNY and SVGAGI (reference sequence). V lost 1 base, J lost 1 base, and 3 bases stayed unmatched. This CDR3 region has 15 residues. CDR3 nucleotide sequence: TGTGCCAGCAGTTACTTCGGGACTATCCAAGAGACCCAGTACTTC. This translates into CASSYFGTIQETQYF.

This chain links TRBV11-1 with TRBJ1-1; D not certain. The germline gives CDR1 SGHAT, CDR2 FQDESV (reference sequence). V lost 0 bases and J lost 9, with 11 bases in between. The CDR3 sequence is 13 residues long. In DNA form, the CDR3 reads TGTGCCAGCAGCTTAGCGCACGGGAGGCAAGCTTTCTTT. Residues: CASSLAHGRQAFF.

The gene calls are TRBV4-2 and TRBJ1-1; TRBD1 might be the D (6 bases). The germline V gene has CDR1 LGHNA and CDR2 YNFKEQ. The CDR3 is made up of 16 amino acids. Trimming removed 0 bases at V and 0 bases at J, with 11 bases between. CDR3: CASSQEQGHLNTEAFF. DNA of the CDR3: TGTGCCAGCAGCCAAGAACAGGGACACCTGAACACTGAAGCTTTCTTT.

The chain has TRBV28 and TRBJ1-1; unclear D gene. Trimming removed 5 bases at V and 8 bases at J, with 15 bases between. In germline, CDR1 is MDHEN, CDR2 SYDVKM. This CDR3 has 13 residues. The CDR3: CASSTGLRPEAFF. For the CDR3, the DNA is TGTGCCAGCAGTACCGGACTGCGGCCCGAAGCTTTCTTT.